This T cell receptor (beta chain) was found in a study of response to subunit inactivated influenza vaccine. Study outcomes and limitations: T cells newly recruited by each seasonal influenza vaccination are few, the authors suggested.

This clonotype was seen repeatedly, ten times or more. The antigen is undetermined. From the RT-PCR reads, TCRdb called clonotypes with MiXCR, one entry per CDR3 protein. The data show under 850,000 distinct CDR3 sequences, less than 20% seen once. The CDR3 covers 13 residues. Trimming stripped 0 bases from V and 5 bases from J, with 7 bases between. The J gene is TRBJ2-5, the V gene TRBV12-3 or TRBV12-4; D may be TRBD1 or TRBD2 (5 bases each). The clonotype was recovered from a man in his fifties who received an inactivated influenza vaccine. Sequenced here: PBMCs from blood, sampled 4 to 6 days after vaccination. CDR3 in amino acids: CASSLAGVETQYF. The CDR3, as DNA: TGTGCCAGCAGTTTAGCGGGGGTCGAGACCCAGTACTTC.